Listed here is a single TCR beta chain. Its antigen is undetermined. The sample is drawn from a study of CD8 T cells in ankylosing spondylitis. Making the TCR beta libraries involved quantitative 5'-RACE with molecular barcodes. MiXCR, run by TCRdb on the 5' RACE reads, gives a single entry per CDR3 protein. The table records some 840,000 distinct CDR3 sequences, about 10% of them present only once. V was clipped by 2 bases and J by 3 bases, with 8 bases between them. The CDR3 is made up of 13 amino acids. From germline, CDR1 is SGHTA and CDR2 FQGNSA. Study-level points and caveats: Characteristic of ankylosing spondylitis blood, it appeared, was a TCR beta motif comprising roughly eight highly homologous variants. Researchers reportedly found disease-linked clones significantly enriched in matched ankylosing spondylitis synovial fluid. CD8+ disease-linked clones were present at relatively low frequencies in blood. Reports of some motif variants in reactive arthritis synovial fluid and blood predate this one.

Sequencing used blood, either unsorted or a sorted T cell fraction (not recorded which). V gene TRBV7-2 combines with J gene TRBJ2-7; D is unresolved. This sequence was found in a male donor with ankylosing spondylitis. CDR3: CASSLQVHYEQYF. The DNA of the CDR3 is TGTGCCAGCAGCTTACAGGTTCACTACGAGCAGTACTTC.